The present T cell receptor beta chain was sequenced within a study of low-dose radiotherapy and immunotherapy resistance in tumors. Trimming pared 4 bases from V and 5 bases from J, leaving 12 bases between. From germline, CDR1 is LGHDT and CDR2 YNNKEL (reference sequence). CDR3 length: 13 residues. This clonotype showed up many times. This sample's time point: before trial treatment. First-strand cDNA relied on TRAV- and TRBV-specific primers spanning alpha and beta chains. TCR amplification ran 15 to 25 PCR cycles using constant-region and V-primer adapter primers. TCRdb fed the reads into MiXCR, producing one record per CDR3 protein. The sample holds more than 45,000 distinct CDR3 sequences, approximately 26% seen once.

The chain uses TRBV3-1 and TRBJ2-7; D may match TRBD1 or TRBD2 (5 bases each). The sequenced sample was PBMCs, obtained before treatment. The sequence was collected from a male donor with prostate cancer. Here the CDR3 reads CASSPPGANEQYF. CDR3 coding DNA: TGTGCCAGCAGCCCCCCCGGGGCTAACGAGCAGTACTTC.